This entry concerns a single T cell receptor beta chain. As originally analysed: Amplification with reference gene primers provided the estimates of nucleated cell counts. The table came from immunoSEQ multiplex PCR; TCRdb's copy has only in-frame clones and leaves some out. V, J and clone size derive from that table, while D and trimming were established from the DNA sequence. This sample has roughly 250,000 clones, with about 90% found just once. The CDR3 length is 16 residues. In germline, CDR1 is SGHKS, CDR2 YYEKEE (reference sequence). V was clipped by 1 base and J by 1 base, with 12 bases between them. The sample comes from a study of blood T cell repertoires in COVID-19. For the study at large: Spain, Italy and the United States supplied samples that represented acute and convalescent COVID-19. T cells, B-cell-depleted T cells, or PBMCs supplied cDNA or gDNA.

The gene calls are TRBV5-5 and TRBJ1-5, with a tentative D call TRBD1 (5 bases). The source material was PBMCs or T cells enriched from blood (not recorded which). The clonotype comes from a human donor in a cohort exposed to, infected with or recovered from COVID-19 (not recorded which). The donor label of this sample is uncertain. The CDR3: CASSLMGGDSNQPQHF. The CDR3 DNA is TGTGCCAGCAGCTTGATGGGGGGGGACAGCAATCAGCCCCAGCATTTT. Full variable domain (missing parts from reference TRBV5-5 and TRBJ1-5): DAGVTQSPTHLIKTRGQQVTLRCSPISGHKSVSWYQQVLGQGPQFIFQYYEKEERGRGNFPDRFSARQFPNYSSELNVNALLLGDSALYLCASSLMGGDSNQPQHFGDGTRLSIL.